Shown below are 26 T cell receptor beta chains from a single sample sequenced in a study of T cell responses to AZD1222 COVID-19 vaccine. The method was immunoSEQ multiplex PCR; TCRdb's version includes in-frame clones alone and lacks a portion of them. Here the sample spans about 56,000 clones, 75% to 90% being singletons. Source: peripheral blood, taken 28 days after the second AZD1222 dose. The source is an adult who received the AZD1222 COVID-19 vaccine.

This chain joins TRBV12-3 or TRBV12-4 and TRBJ1-4; no reliable D call. The CDR3 contains 13 residues. With 2 bases removed from V and 8 bases from J, the gap between germline ends came to 9 bases. CDR3 amino acids: CASSLMTAEKLFF. The CDR3 DNA sequence: TGTGCCAGCAGTTTAATGACCGCCGAAAAACTGTTTTTT.

CDR3: CASTGRLLHDEQYF. The DNA for the CDR3 is TGTGCCAGCACTGGGCGCCTCCTTCACGACGAGCAGTACTTC. The chain couples TRBV13 to TRBJ2-7; D remains ambiguous. The length of the CDR3 is 14 residues. From germline, CDR1 is PRHDT and CDR2 FYEKMQ (reference sequence). The V end lost 7 bases, the J end lost 5 bases, and 18 bases lay between the germline ends.

This chain links TRBV28 with TRBJ1-5; 8 positions agree with TRBD1. The CDR3 contains 17 residues. Germline V gene lookup returns CDR1 MDHEN and CDR2 SYDVKM. Losses at the gene ends were 3 bases for V and 7 bases for J; bases not matched to a gene: 14. Here the CDR3 reads CASSFSGQGFKRQPQHF. The CDR3 region has the DNA TGTGCCAGCAGTTTCAGCGGACAGGGATTTAAACGGCAGCCCCAGCATTTT.

V gene TRBV6-5 combines with J gene TRBJ2-7; 7 bases align to TRBD1. In germline, CDR1 is MNHEY, CDR2 SVGAGI. The CDR3 consists of 14 residues. The V and J ends lost 0 bases and 5 bases, in that order; junction bases with no gene match: 4. CDR3 sequence reads: CASSYSRGRDEQYF. The CDR3 nucleotides are TGTGCCAGCAGTTACTCTAGGGGGCGGGACGAGCAGTACTTC.

The chain combines TRBV5-1 with TRBJ1-4; TRBD1 is a possible D gene (5 bases). Trimming cost V 5 bases and J 10 bases, with 21 bases left between them. CDR1 SGHRS and CDR2 YFSETQ come from the germline V gene. The CDR3 is 15 residues long. CDR3 region: CASSPVGAQARKLFF. CDR3 nucleotide sequence: TGCGCCAGCAGTCCTGTCGGGGCACAAGCTCGAAAACTGTTTTTT.

In DNA form, the CDR3 reads TGTGCCAGTAGTATTAGGGAGTGGAATGAGCAGTTCTTC. It translates to CASSIREWNEQFF. The chain combines TRBV19 with TRBJ2-1; D may be TRBD2 (5 bases). The V gene lost 3 bases and the J gene lost 7 bases, with 10 bases spanning the gap. Germline assignment: CDR1 LNHDA and CDR2 SQIVND (reference sequence). This CDR3 is built from 13 residues.

This chain links TRBV7-3 with TRBJ2-3; 8 bases fit TRBD1. From germline, CDR1 is SGHTA and CDR2 FQGTGA. The CDR3 loop spans 13 amino acids. V shed 8 bases and J 3 bases; nucleotides not matched to a gene: 4. For the CDR3, the DNA is TGTGCCAGCGGGCAGGGGGCTACAGATACGCAGTATTTT. It specifies CASGQGATDTQYF. Complete variable domain (other parts from reference TRBV7-3 and TRBJ2-3): GAGVSQTPSNKVTEKGKYVELRCDPISGHTALYWYRQSLGQGPEFLIYFQGTGAADDSGLPNDRFFAVRPEGSVSTLKIQRTERGDSAVYLCASGQGATDTQYFGPGTRLTVL.

V is TRBV25-1 and J is TRBJ2-3; 7 bases agree with TRBD2. Germline V CDR1 and CDR2: MGHDK, SYGVNS. After removal of 6 bases from V and 2 bases from J, the junction contained 8 bases not matched to a gene. The CDR3 runs to 15 residues. The CDR3 loop is CASRGDYRNTDTQYF. DNA of the CDR3: TGTGCCAGCAGGGGGGACTACCGGAACACAGATACGCAGTATTTT.

The chain carries TRBV5-1 and TRBJ2-5; D gene unclear. Trimming removed 4 bases from V and 1 base from J, with 11 bases in between. The germline V gene encodes CDR1 SGHRS and CDR2 YFSETQ. The CDR3 contains 14 residues. The CDR3 DNA reads TGCGCCAGCAGCCAGCAGGTGCCCCAAGAGACCCAGTACTTC. Encoded protein: CASSQQVPQETQYF.

This chain uses TRBV7-9 with TRBJ1-5, with TRBD1 matching 7 bases. Losses at the gene ends were 6 bases for V and 5 bases for J; bases not matched to a gene: 7. Germline lookup yields CDR1 SEHNR and CDR2 FQNEAQ (reference sequence). There are 14 residues in the CDR3. CDR3 coding DNA: TGTGCCAGCAGTTCCGGGACAGAATATCAGCCCCAGCATTTT. It translates to CASSSGTEYQPQHF. Looking up the rest from reference TRBV7-9 and TRBJ1-5 gives the full variable domain: DTGVSQNPRHKITKRGQNVTFRCDPISEHNRLYWYRQTLGQGPEFLTYFQNEAQLEKSRLLSDRFSAERPKGSFSTLEIQRTEQGDSAMYLCASSSGTEYQPQHFGDGTRLSIL.

This clone was detected only once. The chain links TRBV19 to TRBJ1-5; weak D call: TRBD1 (5 bases). V lost 3 bases to trimming and J lost 5 bases, with 11 bases between them. The CDR3 has 14 amino acids. Germline V gene sequence: CDR1 LNHDA, CDR2 SQIVND (reference sequence). Written as DNA, the CDR3 is TGTGCCAGTAGTATCGGGGGGGTCGATCAGCCCCAGCATTTT. Translating it yields CASSIGGVDQPQHF.

V and J are TRBV28 and TRBJ1-1; possible D gene TRBD1, 6 bases. V was cut by 5 bases and J by 7 bases, with 23 bases left in between. Germline CDR1 and CDR2: MDHEN and SYDVKM. The CDR3 is 16 amino acids. The CDR3 region is CASSPTLGGGPLEAFF. The CDR3 nucleotides are TGTGCCAGCAGTCCAACCCTCGGGGGGGGGCCCCTTGAAGCTTTCTTT.

In this sample, this clone is medium-sized. The V and J genes are TRBV7-9 and TRBJ1-1; no definite D call. The CDR3 totals 14 residues. Per the germline V gene, CDR1 is SEHNR and CDR2 is FQNEAQ (reference sequence). V lost 2 bases, J lost 1 base, and 8 bases lay in between. The CDR3 DNA reads TGTGCCAGCAGCTTACCGGACTCGAACACTGAAGCTTTCTTT. This codes for CASSLPDSNTEAFF.

The chain uses TRBV18 and TRBJ1-2; TRBD1 aligns across 8 bases. Germline V lookup: CDR1 KGHSH, CDR2 LQKENI. This CDR3 spans 15 amino acids. The V gene end was trimmed by 3 bases and the J gene end by 6 bases; junction bases not matched to a gene: 9. Here the CDR3 reads CASSPLGQGGDGYTF. The CDR3 bases are TGTGCCAGCTCACCCCTCGGACAGGGTGGGGATGGCTACACCTTC.

The V and J genes are TRBV3-1 (or the pseudogene TRBV3-2) and TRBJ1-5, with 8 bases lining up with TRBD1. With 1 base clipped from V and 3 bases from J, the junction kept 2 bases outside the gene matches. Germline CDR1 reads LGHDT; CDR2 reads YNNKEL (reference sequence). The CDR3 loop spans 15 amino acids. The CDR3 region has the DNA TGTGCCAGCAGCCAAGGGACAGGGTTCAATCAGCCCCAGCATTTT. It specifies CASSQGTGFNQPQHF.

The chain recombines TRBV5-1 with TRBJ1-3; a weak D match, TRBD1 (6 bases). CDR3 length equals 15 residues. The germline V gene encodes CDR1 SGHRS and CDR2 YFSETQ. Trimming stripped 3 bases from V and 1 base from J, with 11 bases between. The CDR3 DNA reads as TGCGCCAGCAGCTCCGGCGGGACATCTGGAAACACCATATATTTT. This codes for CASSSGGTSGNTIYF.

This chain uses TRBV5-8 with TRBJ2-3; weak D call: TRBD1 (6 bases). V lost 4 bases and J 2 bases, leaving 14 bases between the germline ends. From germline, CDR1 is SGHTS and CDR2 YDEGEE. The CDR3 extends over 15 amino acids. The DNA for the CDR3 is TGTGCCAGCAGCGGAACACGGGACATCACAGATACGCAGTATTTT. The encoded protein is CASSGTRDITDTQYF.

The chain joins TRBV7-2 to TRBJ1-1; 7 bases align to TRBD1. This CDR3 is 14 amino acids long. Losses at the gene ends were 5 bases for V and 4 bases for J; bases not matched to a gene: 7. Germline V gene lookup returns CDR1 SGHTA and CDR2 FQGNSA. CDR3 sequence reads: CASSTQGVFTEAFF. The CDR3 DNA reads as TGTGCCAGCAGCACCCAGGGGGTGTTCACTGAAGCTTTCTTT.

This chain connects TRBV3-1 (or the pseudogene TRBV3-2) to TRBJ2-3; perhaps TRBD1 as D (6 bases). The CDR3 has 14 amino acids. Germline loops: CDR1 LGHDT, CDR2 YNNKEL (reference sequence). Trimming took off 1 base at V and 5 bases at J, with 10 bases between the two ends. The CDR3 is CASSQGGRGDTQYF. Written as DNA, the CDR3 is TGTGCCAGCAGCCAAGGGGGGCGAGGAGATACGCAGTATTTT.

The chain uses TRBV10-3 and TRBJ1-3; D is possibly TRBD1 (5 bases). Germline values: CDR1 ENHRY, CDR2 SYGVKD. This CDR3 is built from 13 residues. The V and J ends lost 10 bases and 4 bases respectively, with 14 bases between them. In DNA, the CDR3 is TGTGCCACTCTGACAGTGGACGGAAACACCATATATTTT. Translation: CATLTVDGNTIYF.

A remark on this clone: One end of the junction fails to match germline, which may point to a read error. V is TRBV20-1 and J is TRBJ1-4; no clear D. Germline V CDR1 and CDR2: DFQATT, SNEGSKA (reference sequence). The CDR3 has 11 amino acids. As DNA, the CDR3 is TGCAGTGCTAGTAAGGGAAGGGTCTTGGGTTTT. Protein: CSASKGRVLGF.

This chain links TRBV3-1 (or the pseudogene TRBV3-2) with TRBJ2-1; 7 positions match TRBD2. J was trimmed by 4 bases and V by 3 bases; bases with no gene match: 6. The CDR3 extends over 15 amino acids. The germline CDR1 and CDR2 sequences are LGHDT and YNNKEL (reference sequence). CDR3 sequence (DNA): TGTGCCAGCAGCCACCTCCGGGACTATTACAATGAGCAGTTCTTC. Residues: CASSHLRDYYNEQFF.

V usage is TRBV18 and J usage is TRBJ2-2; 7 nucleotides line up with TRBD1. The germline CDR1 and CDR2 sequences are KGHSH and LQKENI. There are 15 residues in the CDR3. J gave up 5 bases and V 3 bases, and 6 bases lay outside the gene matches. CDR3 DNA sequence: TGTGCCAGCTCACCTTCGAGACAGGGAACCGGGGAGCTGTTTTTT. This codes for CASSPSRQGTGELFF.

CDR3 DNA sequence: TGTGCCAGCAGCTTACACCAAGGGCCAGGGACCGGGGAGCTGTTTTTT. Translation: CASSLHQGPGTGELFF. The rearrangement uses TRBV11-3 and TRBJ2-2, with a weak D call TRBD1 (5 bases). Germline V gives CDR1 SGHNT, CDR2 YENEEA. The CDR3 spans 16 residues. The V end lost 2 bases, the J end lost 5 bases, and 15 bases lay between the germline ends.

The chain uses TRBV19 and TRBJ1-3, with TRBD1 identical over 7 bases. CDR1 is LNHDA, CDR2 SQIVND, per germline (reference sequence). This CDR3 comprises 15 residues. V lost 6 bases, J lost 1 base, and 6 bases stayed unmatched. CDR3 DNA sequence: TGTGCCAGTAGATCATCAGGGGGATCTGGAAACACCATATATTTT. It encodes CASRSSGGSGNTIYF.

The rearrangement links TRBV19 to TRBJ2-3; 7 bases are shared with TRBD2. The trim removed 4 bases at V and 1 base at J, leaving 2 bases unmatched. The CDR3 is 14 residues long. CDR1 and CDR2 (germline): LNHDA, SQIVND (reference sequence). Here the CDR3 reads CASSRTSGTDTQYF. CDR3 coding DNA: TGTGCCAGTAGTAGGACTAGTGGCACAGATACGCAGTATTTT. Together with reference TRBV19 and TRBJ2-3, the CDR3 gives the full variable domain: DGGITQSPKYLFRKEGQNVTLSCEQNLNHDAMYWYRQDPGQGLRLIYYSQIVNDFQKGDIAEGYSVSREKKESFPLTVTSAQKNPTAFYLCASSRTSGTDTQYFGPGTRLTVL.